Included here is one T cell receptor beta chain sequence, with context. No antigen is known for it. Genomic DNA in an amount of approximately 2 micrograms was extracted from cryopreserved PBMCs and used for the preparation of TCR beta libraries. Germline V gene sequence: CDR1 SGDLS, CDR2 YYNGEE. The CDR3 contains 13 residues. Trimming left V 3 bases short and J 6 bases short, with 13 bases between. This entry is derived from a study of cytotoxic CD8 clonotypes in ibrutinib-treated CLL. The wider study: Responses comprised around 24 partial and 2 complete; at median roughly 66 months, approximately 14 remained remitted and about twelve progressed. Study conclusions and caveats: Sustained-remission patients were sampled at different times than progressing patients were.

With sequencing, the targeted depth ranged from 1 in 200,000 to 1 in 1 million T cells. Sequencing used immunoSEQ multiplex PCR; TCRdb keeps in-frame clones, though not all of them. The sample carries about 300,000 clones, about 72% recorded once. The sequence came from a human donor with chronic lymphocytic leukemia. J is TRBJ2-7 and V is TRBV9, with a tentative D call TRBD2 (6 bases). The sample here was PBMCs, taken at disease progression, from a patient treated with ibrutinib. The CDR3 bases are TGTGCCAGCAGCGCCCCCCGGGGGTCCGAGCAGTACTTC. This gives the protein CASSAPRGSEQYF. Full variable domain (remainder filled in from reference TRBV9 and TRBJ2-7): DSGVTQTPKHLITATGQRVTLRCSPRSGDLSVYWYQQSLDQGLQFLIQYYNGEERAKGNILERFSAQQFPDLHSELNLSSLELGDSALYFCASSAPRGSEQYFGPGTRLTVT.